The clone carrying this T cell receptor (beta chain) was picked up a small number of times. TCRdb ran MiXCR on the PCR reads. The sample records about 20,000 clones, nearly 25% being singletons. This CDR3 comprises 15 residues. The germline gives CDR1 MGHDK, CDR2 SYGVNS. Trimming took off 1 base at V and 7 bases at J, with 14 bases between the two ends. No treatment of any kind had been given to any patient before thyroid surgery. This entry is derived from a study of metastatic and nonmetastatic thyroid tumors. This TCR was sampled from a female donor with papillary thyroid cancer or a benign thyroid nodule (not recorded which). Some clones in this sample may be carry-over from other donors' samples. The gene calls are TRBV25-1 and TRBJ2-1; perhaps TRBD1 as D (5 bases). Sequencing used tumor tissue. Here the CDR3 reads CASSESLQARNEQFF. The CDR3 DNA sequence: TGTGCCAGCAGTGAATCTCTACAGGCCCGGAATGAGCAGTTCTTC.